A single sample is the source of the 24 T cell receptor beta chains below, sequenced in a study of control samples from healthy donors and cancer patients. Generated by immunoSEQ multiplex PCR, the TCRdb table keeps only in-frame clones and is missing some. Here the sample spans about 98,000 clones, 79% being singletons. What was sequenced was blood. These receptors originate from a woman in her 30s in good health.

The V gene is TRBV18, the J gene TRBJ2-1; D is unresolved. Germline CDR1 reads KGHSH; CDR2 reads LQKENI. There are 14 residues in the CDR3. The V gene lost 3 bases and the J gene lost 12 bases, with 18 bases spanning the gap. For the CDR3, the DNA is TGTGCCAGCTCACCCCCGGGCCAGGTCTGGTGGCAGTTCTTC. Translated, it gives CASSPPGQVWWQFF.

The gene calls are TRBV5-6 and TRBJ2-5, with TRBD2 matching 13 bases. The V and J ends lost 4 bases and 5 bases, in that order; junction bases with no gene match: 11. CDR3 length: 17 amino acids. Germline V gene data show CDR1 as SGHDT and CDR2 as YYEEEE. This CDR3 reads CASSAGTSGDIRETQYF. The CDR3 DNA is TGTGCCAGCAGCGCCGGGACTAGCGGGGATATCAGGGAGACCCAGTACTTC.

J is TRBJ2-1 and V is TRBV29-1; 8 bases line up with TRBD2. V was pared by 0 bases and J by 4 bases, with 20 bases of the junction left unmatched. CDR1 is SQVTM, CDR2 ANQGSEA, per germline. This CDR3 has 20 amino acids. The CDR3 loop reads CSVEEPGRGAHRANYNEQFF. Here the CDR3 DNA reads TGCAGCGTTGAAGAGCCTGGGCGGGGGGCCCATCGAGCGAATTACAATGAGCAGTTCTTC.

The V gene is TRBV5-1, the J gene TRBJ2-1; D unclear. V lost 7 bases to trimming and J lost 4 bases, with 18 bases between them. CDR3 length: 15 residues. CDR1 is SGHRS and CDR2 is YFSETQ in the germline V gene. CDR3 bases: TGCGCCAGCTCGGTATCCCATGGCTCATACAATGAGCAGTTCTTC. Its protein product is CASSVSHGSYNEQFF.

The gene calls are TRBV27 and TRBJ2-3; D possibly matches TRBD1 or TRBD2 (5 bases each). V was clipped by 6 bases and J by 3 bases, with 13 bases between them. The CDR3 has 14 amino acids. Germline V gives CDR1 MNHEY, CDR2 SMNVEV (reference sequence). This chain's CDR3 is CASRRDLLTDTQYF. Here the CDR3 DNA reads TGTGCCAGCAGAAGGGACCTACTGACAGATACGCAGTATTTT.

The rearrangement uses TRBV30 and TRBJ2-5; 14 bases match TRBD2. Germline V gene sequence: CDR1 GTSNPN, CDR2 SVGIG (reference sequence). The CDR3 runs 15 residues. Trimming at V came to 4 bases and at J to 2 bases, leaving 3 bases not matched to a gene. CDR3 in amino acids: CAWKGLAGAQETQYF. Here the CDR3 DNA reads TGTGCCTGGAAGGGACTAGCGGGGGCACAAGAGACCCAGTACTTC.

This clone appeared once. The chain couples TRBV19 to TRBJ2-1; D possibly uses TRBD1 or TRBD2 (5 bases each). The ends were cut back, 3 bases at V and 6 bases at J, with 12 bases in the middle. The CDR3 length is 14 residues. Germline assignment: CDR1 LNHDA and CDR2 SQIVND (reference sequence). The CDR3 reads CASSIPPGSNEQFF. As DNA, the CDR3 is TGTGCCAGTAGTATTCCTCCAGGGAGCAATGAGCAGTTCTTC.

J is TRBJ2-5 and V is TRBV12-3 or TRBV12-4; 11 positions agree with TRBD2. The CDR3 covers 13 residues. V was clipped by 11 bases and J by 5 bases; unmatched bases: 7. The CDR3 sequence: CAAALAGVETQYF. The DNA of the CDR3 is TGTGCCGCGGCACTAGCGGGGGTTGAGACCCAGTACTTC.

The chain is built from TRBV6-5 and TRBJ2-7; TRBD2 matches 10 bases. Unmatched junction bases numbered 6, after V lost 2 bases and J lost 5 bases. The CDR3 sequence is 15 residues long. Germline CDR1 reads MNHEY; CDR2 reads SVGAGI. The CDR3: CASSYPPLAGHEQYF. In DNA form, the CDR3 reads TGTGCCAGCAGTTACCCCCCACTAGCGGGGCACGAGCAGTACTTC.

J is TRBJ2-3 and V is TRBV10-1; TRBD1 matches at 10 bases. V shed 4 bases, J shed 0 bases, and the junction held 1 base outside the gene matches. Germline loops: CDR1 WNHNN, CDR2 SYGVQD (reference sequence). This CDR3 region has 15 residues. CDR3 loop: CASSGGQGSTDTQYF. CDR3 DNA sequence: TGCGCCAGCAGTGGGGGACAGGGGAGCACAGATACGCAGTATTTT.

The gene calls are TRBV19 and TRBJ1-2; D is uncertain. The germline V gene encodes CDR1 LNHDA and CDR2 SQIVND (reference sequence). V was cut by 6 bases and J by 2 bases, with 13 bases left in between. The CDR3 has 14 amino acids. CDR3 coding DNA: TGTGCCAGTAGCCCTCTAGGTTCAAACTATGGCTACACCTTC. Encoded protein: CASSPLGSNYGYTF.

This chain joins TRBV19 and TRBJ1-5, with TRBD1 matching over 7 bases. Germline CDR1 LNHDA, CDR2 SQIVND (reference sequence). V gave up 6 bases and J gave up 7 bases; unmatched junction bases: 6. The CDR3 has 13 residues. The DNA for the CDR3 is TGTGCCAGTAGGGCTCAGGGGGACCAGCCCCAGCATTTT. It yields the protein CASRAQGDQPQHF.

This clone was seen a few times. V gene TRBV7-6 combines with J gene TRBJ2-3; 14 bases match TRBD2. CDR3 length: 17 amino acids. Germline CDR1 SGHVS, CDR2 FNYEAQ. The V and J ends lost 3 bases and 6 bases, in that order; junction bases with no gene match: 8. The CDR3 reads CASSFQQRTSGGDTQYF. The CDR3 DNA reads as TGTGCCAGCAGCTTTCAGCAAAGGACTAGCGGGGGGGATACGCAGTATTTT.

This clone was observed a single time. J is TRBJ2-1 and V is TRBV9; 8 nucleotides agree with TRBD1. V shed 2 bases and J 3 bases; nucleotides not matched to a gene: 4. The V gene's germline CDR1 is SGDLS and CDR2 YYNGEE. There are 15 residues in the CDR3. The CDR3 DNA is TGTGCCAGCAGCGTGACAGGGGATGTCTACAATGAGCAGTTCTTC. This sequence encodes CASSVTGDVYNEQFF.

The chain employs TRBV3-1 (or the pseudogene TRBV3-2) and TRBJ2-5; D uncertain. CDR1 and CDR2 from the germline V gene are LGHDT and YNNKEL (reference sequence). V lost 8 bases to trimming and J lost 5 bases, with 3 bases between them. This CDR3 region has 9 residues. CDR3 sequence (DNA): TGTGCCAGCGGGGAGACCCAGTACTTC. It translates to CASGETQYF.

The chain uses TRBV3-1 (or the pseudogene TRBV3-2) and TRBJ2-1; TRBD1 agrees at 11 bases. Trimming removed 10 bases from V and 7 bases from J; junction bases left unmatched: 15. The CDR3 sequence is 16 residues long. Germline V gene lookup returns CDR1 LGHDT and CDR2 YNNKEL (reference sequence). CDR3 amino acids: CATRLGLGTGGNEQFF. CDR3 nucleotide sequence: TGTGCCACACGATTGGGGTTAGGGACAGGGGGAAATGAGCAGTTCTTC.

The chain employs TRBV15 and TRBJ1-1; the D is unclear. This CDR3 is 14 amino acids long. Germline CDR1 LNHNV, CDR2 YYDKDF (reference sequence). The V gene lost 0 bases and the J gene lost 1 base, with 6 bases spanning the gap. CDR3 residues: CATSRDGGNTEAFF. CDR3 in DNA: TGTGCCACCAGCAGAGATGGAGGGAACACTGAAGCTTTCTTT.

In DNA, the CDR3 is TGCAGCGTGCTAGGACAGACAGGGGGCACAGATACGCAGTATTTT. This gives the protein CSVLGQTGGTDTQYF. The V call is TRBV29-1, the J call TRBJ2-3, with 8 positions matching TRBD1. Germline V gene sequence: CDR1 SQVTM, CDR2 ANQGSEA. With V trimmed by 6 bases and J by 1 base, 9 bases remained unmatched. The CDR3 loop spans 15 amino acids.

The V call is TRBV5-6, the J call TRBJ2-7, with a tentative D call TRBD2 (6 bases). V lost 1 base to trimming and J lost 7 bases, with 12 bases between them. The CDR3 totals 13 residues. CDR1 and CDR2 (germline): SGHDT, YYEEEE. This chain's CDR3 is CASSLWQGGEQYF. In nucleotides, the CDR3 is TGTGCCAGCAGCTTGTGGCAGGGAGGTGAGCAGTACTTC.

The chain is built from TRBV9 and TRBJ2-3, with TRBD2 matching 8 bases. The CDR3 spans 16 residues. Trimming took 3 bases from V and 4 from J; bases not matched to a gene: 10. Germline CDR1 is SGDLS and CDR2 is YYNGEE. The CDR3 DNA reads TGTGCCAGCAGCGCCAGTGGAGCGGGGGCTCCAGATACGCAGTATTTT. Amino acid sequence: CASSASGAGAPDTQYF. The full variable domain, rest sourced from reference TRBV9 and TRBJ2-3, is DSGVTQTPKHLITATGQRVTLRCSPRSGDLSVYWYQQSLDQGLQFLIQYYNGEERAKGNILERFSAQQFPDLHSELNLSSLELGDSALYFCASSASGAGAPDTQYFGPGTRLTVL.

V is TRBV19 and J is TRBJ2-2; weak D call: TRBD1 (6 bases). V was shortened by 10 bases and J by 6 bases, with 21 bases between the two germline ends. The germline V gene encodes CDR1 LNHDA and CDR2 SQIVND (reference sequence). The CDR3 is made up of 15 amino acids. CDR3 sequence reads: CATLGAGDGAGELFF. DNA of the CDR3: TGTGCCACCCTGGGGGCAGGGGACGGAGCCGGGGAGCTGTTTTTT.

V gene TRBV11-2 combines with J gene TRBJ2-7, with D perhaps TRBD2 (6 bases). The V gene lost 3 bases and the J gene lost 2 bases, with 11 bases spanning the gap. The CDR3 extends over 14 amino acids. The germline gives CDR1 SGHAT, CDR2 FQNNGV. CDR3 DNA: TGTGCCAGCAGCTTGGCGGGACTCACCTACGAGCAGTACTTC. Translated, it gives CASSLAGLTYEQYF.

This clone was counted once. J is TRBJ2-3 and V is TRBV5-1, with 7 bases identical to TRBD1. CDR1 and CDR2 from the germline V gene are SGHRS and YFSETQ. The ends lost 5 bases at V and 1 base at J; junction bases unmatched: 10. This CDR3 has 16 residues. CDR3 residues: CASSTRTGAGTDTQYF. DNA for the CDR3: TGCGCCAGCAGTACCCGAACAGGGGCCGGCACAGATACGCAGTATTTT.

In this sample, this clone turned up a few times. The chain carries TRBV30 and TRBJ1-6; 9 bases agree with TRBD1. Per germline, CDR1 GTSNPN and CDR2 SVGIG (reference sequence). This CDR3 spans 15 amino acids. J lost 7 bases, V lost 4 bases, and 8 bases had no gene match. The CDR3 sequence: CAWTYRDRVNSPLHF. The CDR3 DNA reads TGTGCCTGGACTTATCGGGACAGGGTGAATTCACCCCTCCACTTT.